The 10 T cell receptor beta chains listed next were all sequenced from one sample in a study of blood T cell repertoires in COVID-19. Some clones are missing from TCRdb's copy, which holds only in-frame ones; the method was immunoSEQ multiplex PCR. Of roughly 350,000 clones in the sample, around 87% were seen once. The sample comprised peripheral blood. These receptors were collected from a young woman with COVID-19, enrolled during active disease.

This rearrangement joins TRBV28 to TRBJ1-6, with TRBD1 matching 7 bases. The CDR3 is 16 amino acids. CDR1 and CDR2 from the germline V gene are MDHEN and SYDVKM. The trim removed 4 bases at V and 7 bases at J, leaving 10 bases unmatched. The CDR3 is CASSSGQERMNSPLHF. The CDR3 DNA is TGTGCCAGCAGTTCCGGACAGGAGAGAATGAATTCACCCCTCCACTTT.

V and J are TRBV4-1 and TRBJ2-5, with 11 positions matching TRBD1. This CDR3 is built from 15 residues. Germline CDR1 is MGHRA and CDR2 is YSYEKL. V lost 4 bases to trimming and J lost 5 bases; unmatched junction nucleotides: 6. In nucleotides, the CDR3 is TGCGCCAGCAGCCGGGGACAGGGGGGGGGCGAGACCCAGTACTTC. It specifies CASSRGQGGGETQYF.

The gene calls are TRBV6-2 or TRBV6-3 and TRBJ1-5; D remains ambiguous. Germline-derived CDR1 and CDR2 are MNHEY and SVGEGT. Trimming took 0 bases from V and 5 from J, leaving 5 bases between them. The CDR3 totals 13 residues. Here the CDR3 DNA reads TGTGCCAGCAGTTACTCCACGGATCAGCCCCAGCATTTT. This translates into CASSYSTDQPQHF.

The V and J genes are TRBV3-1 (or the pseudogene TRBV3-2) and TRBJ1-2; the match to TRBD1 covers 8 bases. Germline V lookup: CDR1 LGHDT, CDR2 YNNKEL (reference sequence). Germline trimming cut 5 bases from V and 6 bases from J; bases unmatched to any gene: 8. The length of the CDR3 is 14 residues. This CDR3 is CASSRSTGGDGYTF. The CDR3 DNA is TGTGCCAGCAGCAGATCCACAGGGGGAGATGGCTACACCTTC.

This rearrangement joins TRBV9 to TRBJ2-6, with TRBD1 as a possible D gene (5 bases). The CDR3 contains 16 residues. V lost 0 bases and J 0 bases, leaving 7 bases between the germline ends. Germline lookup yields CDR1 SGDLS and CDR2 YYNGEE. CDR3 protein: CASSVARDSGANVLTF. CDR3 DNA sequence: TGTGCCAGCAGCGTAGCCAGGGACTCTGGGGCCAACGTCCTGACTTTC.

The rearrangement uses TRBV27 and TRBJ2-7; TRBD2 might be the D (7 bases). This CDR3 has 17 amino acids. V was shortened by 6 bases and J by 1 base, with 22 bases between the two germline ends. CDR1 and CDR2 from the germline V gene are MNHEY and SMNVEV (reference sequence). CDR3 coding DNA: TGTGCCAGCAGCACGCGGTTTACAGGGAGGGGATCCTACGAGCAGTACTTC. It is translated as CASSTRFTGRGSYEQYF.

A single count supports this clone. The J gene is TRBJ2-1, the V gene TRBV2, with 9 nucleotides matching TRBD2. This CDR3 comprises 15 residues. V gave up 5 bases and J gave up 3 bases; unmatched junction bases: 5. Germline values: CDR1 SNHLY, CDR2 FYNNEI. CDR3 DNA: TGTGCCAGCAGTACCCGCGGGAGGGGCTACAATGAGCAGTTCTTC. This encodes CASSTRGRGYNEQFF.

The chain recombines TRBV27 with TRBJ2-2; 14 bases fit TRBD2. The CDR3 sequence is 16 residues long. With 2 bases clipped from V and 8 bases from J, the junction kept 4 bases outside the gene matches. From germline, CDR1 is MNHEY and CDR2 SMNVEV (reference sequence). The CDR3 coding sequence is TGTGCCAGCAGTTTAGGGACTAGCGGGAGTTCGGGGGAGCTGTTTTTT. Translation gives CASSLGTSGSSGELFF.

The chain joins TRBV6-5 to TRBJ1-1; D is possibly TRBD1 (5 bases). Germline lookup yields CDR1 MNHEY and CDR2 SVGAGI. This CDR3 has 12 residues. V dropped 6 bases and J dropped 1 base, with 6 bases sitting between them. The CDR3 sequence is CASRGGNTEAFF. For the CDR3, the DNA is TGTGCCAGCAGGGGGGGGAACACTGAAGCTTTCTTT.

The V gene is TRBV19, the J gene TRBJ2-2; D perhaps matches TRBD2 (6 bases). V shed 6 bases and J shed 7 bases, with 12 bases lying between them. CDR1 and CDR2 (germline): LNHDA, SQIVND (reference sequence). The CDR3 runs 13 residues. CDR3 amino acids: CASRLMGGGELFF. DNA for the CDR3: TGTGCCAGTAGGCTGATGGGGGGCGGGGAGCTGTTTTTT.